A selection of T cell receptor beta chains follows, all from one sample in a study of graft-versus-host responses after intestinal transplantation. Sequenced by immunoSEQ multiplex PCR; TCRdb stores in-frame clones only, minus some. This table holds 40,000 or so clones, about 95% found once. What these receptors recognize is not known. The sample consisted of unstimulated CD8+ T cells sorted from spleen or lymph node cells, taken before transplant. The source is a human donor who was the organ donor for an intestinal transplant. Both conserved end residues are part of each CDR3. D genes are given only for firm matches. A row's size may be missing; if present it is once, few, many or a size class.

J gene	V gene	clone size	D gene	CDR3 DNA	CDR3 protein
TRBJ1-5	TRBV6-5	.	.	TGTGCCAGCAGTTACGAAATCGGGTTAGGGCAGCCCCAGCATTTT	CASSYEIGLGQPQHF
TRBJ2-2	TRBV6-6	.	.	TGTGCCAGCAGTTACTCGAGGGTTCCCGGGGAGCTGTTTTTT	CASSYSRVPGELFF
TRBJ2-1	TRBV5-6	.	TRBD2	TGTGCCAGCAGCTCCTCAGAGGCGGGGGGTTACAATGAGCAGTTCTTC	CASSSSEAGGYNEQFF
TRBJ2-5	TRBV27	once	TRBD2	TGTGCCAGCAGTCCTTCAGCGGGGGAGATCCCTTCGGAGACCCAGTACTTC	CASSPSAGEIPSETQYF
TRBJ1-5	TRBV11-2	.	TRBD1	TGTGCCAGCAGCTCGGGACAGGGGGATCAGCCCCAGCATTTT	CASSSGQGDQPQHF
TRBJ1-2	TRBV5-4	.	.	TGTGCCAGCAGCCACGGACTGGCGGACGACTATGGCTACACCTTC	CASSHGLADDYGYTF
TRBJ2-7	TRBV15	.	.	TGTGCCACCAGCATCCGAGACAGATCCTACGAGCAGTACTTC	CATSIRDRSYEQYF
TRBJ1-1	TRBV28	.	TRBD1	TGTGCCAGCAGGCCTACCCCGACAGGGGGCGGGACTGAAGCTTTCTTT	CASRPTPTGGGTEAFF
TRBJ1-2	TRBV4-3	.	.	TGCGCCAGCAGCCAAGATGGGGGGCGCTACTATGGCTACACCTTC	CASSQDGGRYYGYTF
TRBJ1-4	TRBV2	.	.	TGTGCCAGCAGTGCCTCCCGGACCCAGGGCAATTTTGCCACTAATGAAAAACTGTTTTTT	CASSASRTQGNFATNEKLFF
TRBJ2-5	TRBV6-5	.	.	TGTGCCAGCAGTTACTCTCAGGAGACCCAGTACTTC	CASSYSQETQYF
TRBJ2-5	TRBV27	.	TRBD1	TGTGCCAGCAGTTTGGTCGAGGGGGCCTACGAGACCCAGTACTTC	CASSLVEGAYETQYF
TRBJ1-2	TRBV5-6	.	.	TGTGCCAGCAGCTTGCCCTCGGGCGGCTACACCTTC	CASSLPSGGYTF
TRBJ2-1	TRBV6-5	.	.	TGTGCCAGCAGCTTGCACAGCTCCTACAATGAGCAGTTCTTC	CASSLHSSYNEQFF
TRBJ2-5	TRBV5-1	.	TRBD1	TGCGCCAGCAGCTCCGGACAGGGGGAAGAGACCCAGTACTTC	CASSSGQGEETQYF
TRBJ2-3	TRBV4-1	.	.	TGCGCCAGCAGCCAAGACAGTGCAGATACGCAGTATTTT	CASSQDSADTQYF
TRBJ2-3	TRBV12-2	.	.	TGTGCAAGTCGCTTCAGGGACCCCGCGGGCACAGATACGCAGTATTTT	CASRFRDPAGTDTQYF
TRBJ2-6	TRBV7-6	.	TRBD2	TGTGCCAGCAGCTTAGTCGGGGGGACCGGGGCCAACGTCCTGACTTTC	CASSLVGGTGANVLTF
TRBJ1-1	TRBV30	.	.	TGTGCCTGGAGAGTAGATGTGTGGGGGGAAGCTTTCTTT	CAWRVDVWGEAFF
TRBJ2-1	TRBV11-3	.	TRBD2	TGTGCCAGCAGCTTAGGGAGGACTAGCGGGGGTGCACTACACTATGAGCAGTTCTTC	CASSLGRTSGGALHYEQFF
TRBJ1-1	TRBV10-3	once	.	TGTGCCATCAGTGAGTCGACCGGGGGGCTCCTTGGCACTGAAGCTTTCTTT	CAISESTGGLLGTEAFF
TRBJ1-6	TRBV27	.	.	TGTGCCAGCAGTTTTGGGGGGAATTCACCCCTCCACTTT	CASSFGGNSPLHF
TRBJ2-7	TRBV28	.	TRBD1	TGTGCCAGCAGTTTGTCTACAGGGGGCGCCGCGGGGTATGAGCAGTACTTC	CASSLSTGGAAGYEQYF
TRBJ1-4	TRBV5-4	few	TRBD1	TGTGCCAGCAGCGACGGACAGGGTGGTAATGAAAAACTGTTTTTT	CASSDGQGGNEKLFF
TRBJ2-1	TRBV9	.	TRBD2	TGTGCCAGCAGCGGAGTGGGGGGGGGTTATTACAATGAGCAGTTCTTC	CASSGVGGGYYNEQFF
TRBJ1-2	TRBV6-5	.	.	TGTGCCAGCAGTTATGACACCTATGGCTACACCTTC	CASSYDTYGYTF
TRBJ1-6	TRBV2	.	.	TGTGCCAGCAGTGAAGTTTTTAGCGGGATGGGGATGGCTTCACCCCTCCACTTT	CASSEVFSGMGMASPLHF
TRBJ2-2	TRBV5-1	once	.	TGCGCCAGCAGCTTCCAGAGGGTCACCGGGGAGCTGTTTTTT	CASSFQRVTGELFF
TRBJ2-7	TRBV5-8	.	TRBD1	TGTGCCAGCAGCCGCCTGGGGGGACAGGTCTCCTACGAGCAGTACTTC	CASSRLGGQVSYEQYF
TRBJ2-1	TRBV27	.	TRBD2	TGTGCCAGCAGTTCAACTAGCGGTTACAATGAGCAGTTCTTC	CASSSTSGYNEQFF
TRBJ2-3	TRBV6-5	.	.	TGTGCCAGCAGTTACGGGTTTAGCACAGATACGCAGTATTTT	CASSYGFSTDTQYF
TRBJ2-1	TRBV6-4	.	TRBD1	TGTGCCAGCAGTGACTCGACAGGGGAGCAGTTCTTC	CASSDSTGEQFF